This TCR beta chain was sequenced during a study of blood T cell repertoires in COVID-19. Study context: The United States, Italy and Spain supplied acute and convalescent COVID-19 samples.

This clone showed up just once. The CDR3 has 17 residues. CDR1 and CDR2 (germline): SEHNR, FQNEAQ (reference sequence). After removal of 5 bases from V and 4 bases from J, the junction contained 12 bases not matched to a gene. In the authors' workflow: Amplifying reference gene primers gave estimates of nucleated cell counts. Assay used: immunoSEQ multiplex PCR; TCRdb lists only in-frame clones, some missing. That table is the source of V, J and clone size, and D and trimming were worked out from the DNA. The sample shows 200,000 or so clones, about 80% of them seen only once. The rearrangement joins TRBV7-9 to TRBJ2-1; 9 nucleotides align to TRBD2. The sequence came from a man in his forties who had recovered from COVID-19. Sequences were obtained from PBMCs or T cells enriched from blood (not recorded which). The DNA of the CDR3 is TGTGCCAGCAGCCCTTGGTTGGCGGGGGGGCGGTACAATGAGCAGTTCTTC. It yields the protein CASSPWLAGGRYNEQFF.